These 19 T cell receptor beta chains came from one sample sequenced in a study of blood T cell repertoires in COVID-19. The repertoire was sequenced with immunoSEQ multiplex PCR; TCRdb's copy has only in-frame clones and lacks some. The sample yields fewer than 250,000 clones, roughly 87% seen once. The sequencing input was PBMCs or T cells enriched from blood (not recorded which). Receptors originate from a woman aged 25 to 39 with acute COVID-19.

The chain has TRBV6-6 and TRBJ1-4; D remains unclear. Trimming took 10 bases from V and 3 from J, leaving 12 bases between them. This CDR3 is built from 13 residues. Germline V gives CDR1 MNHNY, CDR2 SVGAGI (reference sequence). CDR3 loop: CATSSEANEKLFF. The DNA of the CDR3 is TGTGCCACCTCATCAGAGGCTAATGAAAAACTGTTTTTT.

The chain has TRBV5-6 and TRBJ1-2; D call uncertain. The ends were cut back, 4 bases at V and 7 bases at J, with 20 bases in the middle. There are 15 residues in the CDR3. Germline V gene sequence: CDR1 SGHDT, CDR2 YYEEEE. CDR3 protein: CASSHGPNTSGGYTF. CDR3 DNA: TGTGCCAGCAGCCATGGACCCAACACTAGTGGTGGCTACACCTTC.

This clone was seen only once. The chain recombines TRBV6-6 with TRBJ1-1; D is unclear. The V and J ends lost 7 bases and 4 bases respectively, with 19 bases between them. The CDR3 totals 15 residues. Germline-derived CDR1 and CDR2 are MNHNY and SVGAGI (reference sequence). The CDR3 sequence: CASTLRRGSGTEAFF. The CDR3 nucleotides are TGTGCCAGCACCCTCCGGCGGGGATCTGGCACTGAAGCTTTCTTT.

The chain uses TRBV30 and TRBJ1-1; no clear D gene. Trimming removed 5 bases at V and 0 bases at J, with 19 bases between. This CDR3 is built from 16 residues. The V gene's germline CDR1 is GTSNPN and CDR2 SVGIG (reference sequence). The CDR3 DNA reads TGTGCCTGGGACCAAACCAAGGTTGACATGAACACTGAAGCTTTCTTT. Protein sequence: CAWDQTKVDMNTEAFF.

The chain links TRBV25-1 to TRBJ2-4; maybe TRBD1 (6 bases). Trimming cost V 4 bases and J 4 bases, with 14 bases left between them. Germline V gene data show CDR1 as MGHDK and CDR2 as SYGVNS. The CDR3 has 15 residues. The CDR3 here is CASSARRTEKNIQYF. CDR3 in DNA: TGTGCCAGCAGTGCCCGCCGGACAGAAAAAAACATTCAGTACTTC.

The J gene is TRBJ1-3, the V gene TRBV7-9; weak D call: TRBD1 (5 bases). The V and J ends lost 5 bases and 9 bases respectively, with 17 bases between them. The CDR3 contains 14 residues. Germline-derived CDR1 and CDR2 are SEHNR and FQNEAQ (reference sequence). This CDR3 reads CASSPPRGVLTIYF. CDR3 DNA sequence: TGTGCCAGCAGCCCTCCCCGGGGGGTCCTCACCATATATTTT.

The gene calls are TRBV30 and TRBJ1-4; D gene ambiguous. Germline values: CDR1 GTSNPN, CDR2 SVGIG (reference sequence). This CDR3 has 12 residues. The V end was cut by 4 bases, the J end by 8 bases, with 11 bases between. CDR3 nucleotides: TGTGCCTGGAAGTCGGGAGGAGAAAAACTGTTTTTT. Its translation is CAWKSGGEKLFF.

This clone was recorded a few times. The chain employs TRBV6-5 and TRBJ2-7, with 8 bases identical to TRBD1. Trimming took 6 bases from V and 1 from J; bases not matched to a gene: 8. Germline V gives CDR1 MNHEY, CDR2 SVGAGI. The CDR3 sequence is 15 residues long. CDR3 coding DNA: TGTGCCAGCAGAATGGGACAGGACCCGTCCTACGAGCAGTACTTC. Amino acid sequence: CASRMGQDPSYEQYF.

CDR3 in DNA: TGCGCCAGCAGTCAGGACATAGGGAACACTGAAGCTTTCTTT. This codes for CASSQDIGNTEAFF. The chain links TRBV10-2 to TRBJ1-1, with a weak D call TRBD1 (5 bases). The V end was cut by 5 bases, the J end by 1 base, with 11 bases between. Looked up from germline, CDR1 is WSHSY and CDR2 is SAAADI. The CDR3 loop spans 14 amino acids.

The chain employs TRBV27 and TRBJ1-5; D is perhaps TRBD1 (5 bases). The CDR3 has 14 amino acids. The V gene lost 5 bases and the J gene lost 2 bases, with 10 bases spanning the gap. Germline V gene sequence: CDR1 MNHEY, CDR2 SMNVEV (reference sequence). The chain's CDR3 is CASSHEGGNQPQHF. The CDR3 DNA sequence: TGTGCCAGCAGTCACGAAGGGGGCAATCAGCCCCAGCATTTT.

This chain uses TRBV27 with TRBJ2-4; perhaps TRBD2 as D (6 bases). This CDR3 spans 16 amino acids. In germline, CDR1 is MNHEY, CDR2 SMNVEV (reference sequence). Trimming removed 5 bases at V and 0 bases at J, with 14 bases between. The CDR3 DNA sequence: TGTGCCAGCAGTCCACTAGCTGCGCGAGCCAAAAACATTCAGTACTTC. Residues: CASSPLAARAKNIQYF.

The CDR3 loop is CASSPFGGGFTGELFF. CDR3 bases: TGTGCCAGCAGCCCCTTCGGGGGGGGGTTCACCGGGGAGCTGTTTTTT. V gene TRBV11-2 combines with J gene TRBJ2-2, with 8 positions matching TRBD2. J gave up 4 bases and V 5 bases, and 9 bases lay outside the gene matches. There are 16 residues in the CDR3. Germline values: CDR1 SGHAT, CDR2 FQNNGV.

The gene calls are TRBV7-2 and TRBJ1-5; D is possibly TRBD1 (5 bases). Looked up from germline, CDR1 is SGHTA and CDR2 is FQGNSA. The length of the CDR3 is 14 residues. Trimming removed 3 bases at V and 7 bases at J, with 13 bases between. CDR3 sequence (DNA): TGTGCCAGCAGCTTTAGACAGACTGGCCAGCCCCAGCATTTT. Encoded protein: CASSFRQTGQPQHF.

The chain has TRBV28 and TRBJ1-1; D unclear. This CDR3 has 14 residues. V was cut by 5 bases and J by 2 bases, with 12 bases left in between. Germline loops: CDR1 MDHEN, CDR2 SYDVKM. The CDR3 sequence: CASSVGLQNTEAFF. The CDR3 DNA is TGTGCCAGCAGTGTTGGACTGCAAAACACTGAAGCTTTCTTT.

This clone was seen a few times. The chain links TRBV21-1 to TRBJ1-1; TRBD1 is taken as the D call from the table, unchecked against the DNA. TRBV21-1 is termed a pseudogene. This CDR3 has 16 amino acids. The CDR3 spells CASSKEGQGLNTEAFF. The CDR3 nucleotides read TGTGCCAGCAGCAAAGAGGGACAGGGGTTGAACACTGAAGCTTTCTTT.

The CDR3 coding sequence is TGTGCTAGTGGTTTATATGGGCCACGGTATAGGTACGAGCAGTACTTC. This sequence encodes CASGLYGPRYRYEQYF. This chain uses TRBV12-5 with TRBJ2-7; D is uncertain. The germline CDR1 and CDR2 sequences are LGHNT and FRNRAP. With 3 bases removed from V and 4 bases from J, the gap between germline ends came to 19 bases. The CDR3 is 16 residues long.

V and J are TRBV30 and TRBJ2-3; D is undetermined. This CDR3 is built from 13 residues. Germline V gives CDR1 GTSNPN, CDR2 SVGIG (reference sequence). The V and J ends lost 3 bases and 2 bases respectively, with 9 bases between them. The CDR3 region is CAWSPGFTDTQYF. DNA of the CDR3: TGTGCCTGGAGCCCAGGATTCACAGATACGCAGTATTTT.

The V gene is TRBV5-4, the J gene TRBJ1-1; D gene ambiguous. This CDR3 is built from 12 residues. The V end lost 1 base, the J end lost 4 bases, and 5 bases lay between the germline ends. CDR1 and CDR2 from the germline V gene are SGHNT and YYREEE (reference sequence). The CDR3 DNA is TGTGCCAGCAGCTTGATTAGCACTGAAGCTTTCTTT. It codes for CASSLISTEAFF.

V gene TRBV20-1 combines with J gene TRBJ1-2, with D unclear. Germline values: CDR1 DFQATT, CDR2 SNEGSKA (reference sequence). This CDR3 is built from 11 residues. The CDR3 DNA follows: TGCAGCCCCTTTCAGACATATGGCTACACCTTC. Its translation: CSPFQTYGYTF.